The T cell receptor (beta chain) under discussion was sequenced for a study of T-cell memory formation after mild COVID-19. The overall study: There were largely donor-specific TCR clusters.

This CDR3 spans 14 amino acids. The V and J ends lost 0 bases and 7 bases respectively, with 13 bases between them. CDR1 and CDR2 (germline): SGHDT, YYEEEE. Study results and caveats: Those CD4+ clones that contracted were mainly in CM and EM (CD8+ ones in EMRA). Pre-infection memory held some responding clones, suggesting pre-existing cross-reactive T cells responded.

TCRdb independently ran MiXCR on the 5' RACE reads; one entry per CDR3 protein. The sample yields approximately 440,000 distinct CDR3 sequences, roughly 20% seen once. This clonotype was recorded at least ten times. Its antigen is still unknown. This chain connects TRBV5-6 to TRBJ1-1; TRBD1 might be the D (5 bases). This receptor was identified in an adult woman who had mild COVID-19 (a few samples of this study predate the infection). Cell type and time point are not known. Source material: PBMCs or a T cell subset sorted from them (not recorded which). Written as DNA, the CDR3 is TGTGCCAGCAGCTTGGCCCCCTCGGGGGGTGAAGCTTTCTTT. Its protein product is CASSLAPSGGEAFF.